These 22 T cell receptor beta chains share one sample of origin, sequenced in a study of shared clonotypes between healthy human individuals. CD45RO-negative cells were positively selected for CCR7, leaving out terminally differentiated effector memory CD45RA+ cells. Clones were read by immunoSEQ multiplex PCR, and TCRdb kept only the in-frame ones, dropping some. Of around 550,000 clones detected, approximately 95% appear once; the ten largest clones hold about 0.11%. The sequencing sample was made of naive CD8+ T cells sorted from blood. The source is a woman between 25 and 40 years old in good health.

This sequence joins TRBV10-3 and TRBJ2-7; 10 nucleotides match TRBD2. CDR3 length equals 15 residues. V gave up 3 bases and J gave up 0 bases; unmatched junction bases: 2. Germline V gene sequence: CDR1 ENHRY, CDR2 SYGVKD. CDR3 sequence: CAISDGLADSYEQYF. The CDR3 coding sequence is TGTGCCATCAGTGATGGACTAGCGGACTCCTACGAGCAGTACTTC.

The V gene is TRBV10-3, the J gene TRBJ2-2; 10 bases map to TRBD2. The CDR3 contains 17 residues. The V and J ends lost 2 bases and 9 bases, in that order; junction bases with no gene match: 12. From germline, CDR1 is ENHRY and CDR2 SYGVKD. CDR3 in DNA: TGTGCCATCAGTGAGCGTCTAGCGGGAGTATTTTCCTGGGAGCTGTTTTTT. This encodes CAISERLAGVFSWELFF.

The chain joins TRBV4-1 to TRBJ2-4, with D possibly being TRBD2 (5 bases). Germline assignment: CDR1 MGHRA and CDR2 YSYEKL. This CDR3 has 16 residues. V was shortened by 4 bases and J by 4 bases, with 17 bases between the two germline ends. The CDR3 sequence: CASSLLGPSGKNIQYF. The CDR3, as DNA: TGCGCCAGCAGCCTCCTAGGTCCCAGCGGTAAAAACATTCAGTACTTC.

The chain combines TRBV27 with TRBJ2-2, with D unclear. Looked up from germline, CDR1 is MNHEY and CDR2 is SMNVEV (reference sequence). The CDR3 contains 12 residues. Trimming left V 5 bases short and J 6 bases short, with 7 bases between. CDR3 DNA: TGTGCCAGCAGTACTGGTGCCGGGGAGCTGTTTTTT. Its translation is CASSTGAGELFF.

The chain carries TRBV7-9 and TRBJ2-7; D gene ambiguous. Germline V gene sequence: CDR1 SEHNR, CDR2 FQNEAQ (reference sequence). With 1 base removed from V and 7 bases from J, the gap between germline ends came to 11 bases. The CDR3 has 13 amino acids. The CDR3 DNA reads TGTGCCAGCAGCTTAGGGGAAACGGGTGAGCAGTACTTC. This translates into CASSLGETGEQYF.

This sequence joins TRBV19 and TRBJ1-1; perhaps TRBD1 as D (6 bases). This CDR3 comprises 14 residues. With 10 bases removed from V and 7 bases from J, the gap between germline ends came to 22 bases. Per the germline V gene, CDR1 is LNHDA and CDR2 is SQIVND (reference sequence). The DNA of the CDR3 is TGTGCCACCCTGGCAGGGGTCGATCTTAGTGAAGCTTTCTTT. Its protein product is CATLAGVDLSEAFF. Full variable domain (missing parts from reference TRBV19 and TRBJ1-1): DGGITQSPKYLFRKEGQNVTLSCEQNLNHDAMYWYRQDPGQGLRLIYYSQIVNDFQKGDIAEGYSVSREKKESFPLTVTSAQKNPTAFYLCATLAGVDLSEAFFGQGTRLTVV.

V gene TRBV4-1 combines with J gene TRBJ2-1, with D possibly being TRBD1 (5 bases). Trimming stripped 1 base from V and 9 bases from J, with 10 bases between. Germline CDR1 reads MGHRA; CDR2 reads YSYEKL. This CDR3 is built from 13 residues. CDR3 nucleotide sequence: TGCGCCAGCAGCCAAGTTAGGGGAAGTGAGCAGTTCTTC. Amino acid sequence: CASSQVRGSEQFF.

The chain combines TRBV27 with TRBJ2-1; D is undetermined. Germline V gene data show CDR1 as MNHEY and CDR2 as SMNVEV (reference sequence). The CDR3 extends over 11 amino acids. The V end was cut by 9 bases, the J end by 7 bases, with 10 bases between. CDR3: CASLHVNEQFF. The DNA for the CDR3 is TGTGCCAGTCTCCACGTGAATGAGCAGTTCTTC.

This chain joins TRBV27 and TRBJ2-7, with 7 bases that match TRBD2. The CDR3 consists of 15 residues. The V segment lost 5 bases and the J segment 4 bases; nucleotides outside the gene matches: 11. Germline lookup yields CDR1 MNHEY and CDR2 SMNVEV (reference sequence). The CDR3 here is CASSPDRDYPYEQYF. The CDR3 region has the DNA TGTGCCAGCAGTCCCGACCGGGACTACCCTTACGAGCAGTACTTC.

This chain joins TRBV5-1 and TRBJ2-1, with 9 bases identical to TRBD1. Germline V gives CDR1 SGHRS, CDR2 YFSETQ. CDR3 length: 13 amino acids. Trimming removed 6 bases from V and 8 bases from J; junction bases left unmatched: 6. The CDR3 sequence is CASKEDRGYEQFF. The DNA for the CDR3 is TGCGCCAGCAAGGAGGACAGGGGATATGAGCAGTTCTTC.

The chain has TRBV21-1 and TRBJ2-7; the table's D gene call, TRBD2, was not cross checked with the DNA. TRBV21-1 is an annotated pseudogene. The CDR3 runs 16 residues. For the CDR3, the DNA is TGTGCCAGCAGCGCACCCCCATCACGGGAGCGCTACGAGCAGTACTTC. It codes for CASSAPPSRERYEQYF.

The chain joins TRBV9 to TRBJ2-7; D gene ambiguous. V was clipped by 0 bases and J by 3 bases, with 13 bases between them. Germline V gene lookup returns CDR1 SGDLS and CDR2 YYNGEE. The CDR3 has 15 residues. CDR3 loop: CASSVGGAGLYEQYF. The CDR3 DNA is TGTGCCAGCAGCGTAGGAGGCGCAGGCCTCTACGAGCAGTACTTC.

This clone was seen a single time. The chain links TRBV13 to TRBJ2-4; D is uncertain. Germline-derived CDR1 and CDR2 are PRHDT and FYEKMQ (reference sequence). CDR3 length: 18 residues. Trimming left V 1 base short and J 4 bases short, with 20 bases between. As DNA, the CDR3 is TGTGCCAGCAGCTTAGCCTTTGGGATGGGTCTGCGGAAAAACATTCAGTACTTC. Translated, it gives CASSLAFGMGLRKNIQYF.

The rearrangement uses TRBV5-4 and TRBJ1-4; D is unclear. V lost 3 bases and J lost 4, with 4 bases in between. The CDR3 sequence is 12 residues long. Germline CDR1 is SGHNT and CDR2 is YYREEE (reference sequence). CDR3 sequence reads: CASSSLNEKLFF. CDR3 bases: TGTGCCAGCAGCTCCCTTAATGAAAAACTGTTTTTT.

The chain carries TRBV11-2 and TRBJ1-3, with a possible D match to TRBD1 (5 bases). Trimming removed 8 bases from V and 6 bases from J, with 14 bases in between. The CDR3 runs 13 residues. Germline V gene lookup returns CDR1 SGHAT and CDR2 FQNNGV. Written as DNA, the CDR3 is TGTGCCAGCGGACGGGACCTAATAAACACCATATATTTT. Protein sequence: CASGRDLINTIYF.

V usage is TRBV5-1 and J usage is TRBJ2-2, with a tentative D call TRBD2 (5 bases). Germline CDR1 is SGHRS and CDR2 is YFSETQ. V gave up 3 bases and J gave up 6 bases, with 12 bases separating them. The CDR3 extends over 14 amino acids. The CDR3 is CASSSEASSGELFF. CDR3 DNA: TGCGCCAGCAGCTCCGAGGCTAGCTCCGGGGAGCTGTTTTTT.

J is TRBJ2-3 and V is TRBV7-9; D call uncertain. Germline loops: CDR1 SEHNR, CDR2 FQNEAQ (reference sequence). Trimming stripped 2 bases from V and 0 bases from J, with 12 bases between. The CDR3 totals 16 residues. CDR3 protein: CASSLFDAGSTDTQYF. CDR3 DNA sequence: TGTGCCAGCAGCTTATTCGATGCCGGGAGCACAGATACGCAGTATTTT. The full variable domain, with the rest looked up from reference TRBV7-9 and TRBJ2-3, is DTGVSQNPRHKITKRGQNVTFRCDPISEHNRLYWYRQTLGQGPEFLTYFQNEAQLEKSRLLSDRFSAERPKGSFSTLEIQRTEQGDSAMYLCASSLFDAGSTDTQYFGPGTRLTVL.

J is TRBJ2-7 and V is TRBV19, with 9 positions matching TRBD1. Germline V gene lookup returns CDR1 LNHDA and CDR2 SQIVND (reference sequence). The CDR3 is 16 amino acids. V dropped 3 bases and J dropped 7; count of bases not matched to a gene: 13. CDR3 DNA: TGTGCCAGTAGTATTGGCCTTGGGACAGGGACCACAGAGCAGTACTTC. Translating it yields CASSIGLGTGTTEQYF.

This chain joins TRBV2 and TRBJ2-1, with D perhaps TRBD2 (6 bases). This CDR3 is built from 13 residues. CDR1 and CDR2 from the germline V gene are SNHLY and FYNNEI. The ends were cut back, 5 bases at V and 6 bases at J, with 11 bases in the middle. As DNA, the CDR3 is TGTGCCAGCAGTTTACTAGCTGGCAATGAGCAGTTCTTC. Amino acids: CASSLLAGNEQFF.

The chain has TRBV29-1 and TRBJ2-5; TRBD1 aligns across 7 bases. With the DNA end fitting TRBJ2-7 better, the J assignment may be wrong. Per germline, CDR1 SQVTM and CDR2 ANQGSEA. The CDR3 extends over 12 amino acids. The CDR3 bases are TGCAGCGTTGGGGACAGCTCCTACGAGCAGTACTTC. Translated: CSVGDSSYEQYF.

V and J are TRBV19 and TRBJ1-5; tentatively, D is TRBD1 (6 bases). V gave up 4 bases and J gave up 9 bases, with 10 bases separating them. The CDR3 totals 12 residues. CDR1 is LNHDA and CDR2 is SQIVND in the germline V gene (reference sequence). The CDR3 loop is CASSTTGMPQHF. The CDR3 bases are TGTGCCAGTAGTACAACAGGGATGCCCCAGCATTTT.

The chain has TRBV2 and TRBJ1-2, with a weak D call TRBD1 (5 bases). Germline CDR1 is SNHLY and CDR2 is FYNNEI. The CDR3 contains 17 residues. Between the trimmed V and J ends, which lost 1 base and 0 bases, there was a span of 15 bases. Here the CDR3 DNA reads TGTGCCAGCAGTGAAGGGTGGGGGGTTGGCGCTAACTATGGCTACACCTTC. This codes for CASSEGWGVGANYGYTF.